Given below is one T cell receptor beta chain in context. This clonotype came up many times. Its antigen is not yet known. No quality values exist for individual bases; no much larger clone is one base distant. This sample is drawn from a study of immune heterogeneity within non-small cell lung tumors listed by TCRdb under 2018. With respect to the entire study: By histology, the tumors included fewer than 11 non-squamous carcinomas, a handful of squamous cell carcinomas and 1 tumor not otherwise specified. For mutant peptides 8 to 11 amino acids long, netMHCpan-3.0 predicted neoantigen binding to the HLA alleles of each patient. To examine intratumoral immune heterogeneity, the study used whole-exome sequencing, RNA-seq and TCR beta repertoire sequencing on multiple spatially distinct regions of each NSCLC tumor. TCR repertoires were analyzed from some 56 tumor loci of about 15 patients, while transcriptome data covered only 35 to 45 loci from more than 10 patients. What the research found in general, with its limitations: A moderate positive correlation (R roughly 0.35), which was statistically significant, linked local T-cell repertoire clonality to local tumor mutational burden. Within a given patient, the same dominant CDR3B clonotypes showed up repeatedly across loci, although different tumor locations also carried unique high-frequency clones. High-frequency TCR beta clonotypes were found to be largely distinct between individual patients.

A multiplex PCR system amplified the TCR beta CDR3 region, with a first 10-cycle round using 32 V-gene forward and 13 J-gene reverse primers. The first PCR round was done with a QIAGEN Multiplex PCR Kit, and the primer sequences were filed in Chinese patent CN105087789A. A second PCR round added Illumina universal primers using the Phusion High-Fidelity PCR Kit. The TCR libraries underwent paired-end sequencing with a read length of 151 bp on the Illumina HiSeq X Ten platform. The paper's data handling went like this. Cutadapt was used to discard reads without multiplex PCR primers, PEAR merged the read pairs, and MiXCR with default settings called the CDR3 regions. Shannon entropy measured repertoire diversity, and clonality was calculated as one minus the Shannon entropy divided by the ln of the count of productive unique sequences. Clonotypes present at frequencies of at least 0.5% were defined as dominant or high-frequency T-cell clones. TCRdb cleaned the public reads at Q25 with fastp, built clones with MiXCR and kept in-frame beta chains. Every CDR3 protein is listed once, alongside the most common genes and DNA of its rows. The V and J calls come from TCRdb's annotation, not from the publication. The sample table holds around 16,000 distinct CDR3 sequences, of which around 27% were seen once. The ten largest clones capture about 4% of the sample.

The TCR template was genomic DNA extracted from bulk tumor tissue, and 600 ng of gDNA was amplified for each sample. During surgery, multiple biopsies were taken from each primary tumor and placed as far apart as possible within the tumor mass. The study cohort was described as untreated, and patients were newly diagnosed NSCLC cases undergoing curative surgery. The samples came from approximately 14 patients with newly diagnosed non-small cell lung cancer who were having surgery intended to be curative. A couple of independent pathologists reviewed the resected tumor masses. Sequencing was performed only on DNA and RNA samples of high quality. The germline V gene specifies MGHDK as CDR1 and SYGVNS as CDR2. Relative to germline, V is 5 bases shorter and J is 5 bases shorter, with 21 bases between their ends. The cysteine opens and the phenylalanine closes a CDR3 of 16 amino acids. The retained sequence is limited to the CDR3, 48 bases, with the frame set at the first base.

Sequencing was performed on lung tumor tissue. This sequence originates from a middle-aged man with non-small cell lung cancer. The rearranged segments are TRBV25-1 and TRBJ1-2, with TRBD1 perhaps the D gene, on 5 matching bases. The nucleotide sequence reads TGTGCCAGCAGTCCCAGTATGGCAGGGTCACGGTATGGCTACACCTTC. Its translation is CASSPSMAGSRYGYTF.